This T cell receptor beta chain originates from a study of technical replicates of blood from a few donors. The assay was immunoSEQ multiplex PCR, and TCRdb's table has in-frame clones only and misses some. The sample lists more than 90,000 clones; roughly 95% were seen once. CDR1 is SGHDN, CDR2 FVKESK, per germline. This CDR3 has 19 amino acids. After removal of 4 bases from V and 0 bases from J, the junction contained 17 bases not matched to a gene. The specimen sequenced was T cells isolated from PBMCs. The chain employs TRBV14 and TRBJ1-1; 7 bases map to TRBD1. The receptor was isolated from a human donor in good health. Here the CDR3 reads CASSPPIRQGWGLNTEAFF. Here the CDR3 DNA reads TGTGCCAGCAGCCCCCCGATAAGACAGGGTTGGGGGCTGAACACTGAAGCTTTCTTT.